This T cell receptor beta chain came from a study of T cells after yellow fever vaccination. CDR3 length: 15 amino acids. Germline V gives CDR1 SSHAT, CDR2 FNYEAQ (reference sequence). TCRdb ran MiXCR on the 5' RACE reads and lists one entry per CDR3 protein. Among about 340,000 distinct CDR3 sequences listed, around an eighth were seen once. As to this clonotype: An end of the junction does not agree with germline; a read error may underlie this.

The origin of this receptor is a man aged 18 to 35 who received the YFV17D yellow fever vaccine. Sample: CD4+ T cells sorted from PBMCs, taken 15 days after the yellow fever booster vaccination. The chain carries TRBV7-7 and TRBJ1-1; 11 nucleotides match TRBD1. CDR3 residues: CASSRDRGAGTEAFF. CDR3 nucleotides: TGTGCTAGCAGTAGGGACAGGGGGGCGGGCACTGAAGCTTTCTTT. The full variable domain, with the rest looked up from reference TRBV7-7 and TRBJ1-1, is GAGVSQSPRYKVTKRGQDVTLRCDPISSHATLYWYQQALGQGPEFLTYFNYEAQPDKSGLPSDRFSAERPEGSISTLTIQRTEQRDSAMYRCASSRDRGAGTEAFFGQGTRLTVV.